The 6 T cell receptor beta chains given below trace back to one sample, sequenced in a study of OX40 agonist ivuxolimab in advanced cancers. Assay: immunoSEQ multiplex PCR; the TCRdb copy retains only in-frame clones and omits some. The data contain tens of thousands of clones, roughly four fifths of them singletons. Source: CD4+ or CD8+ T cells sorted from blood, taken in a trial of the OX40 agonist ivuxolimab. These receptors originate from an adult with an advanced solid tumor such as melanoma, head and neck, liver or kidney cancer.

The rearrangement uses TRBV5-1 and TRBJ2-1, with 8 bases identical to TRBD2. This CDR3 region has 15 residues. Germline V lookup: CDR1 SGHRS, CDR2 YFSETQ. V gave up 1 base and J gave up 3 bases; unmatched junction bases: 3. The CDR3 region has the DNA TGCGCCAGCAGCTTGAACCGGGGGGGCTACAATGAGCAGTTCTTC. Translation gives CASSLNRGGYNEQFF.

This clone is a singleton in its sample. CDR3: CASSQTGYATQYF. CDR3 nucleotide sequence: TGCGCCAGCAGCCAGACAGGGTATGCGACCCAGTACTTC. The chain has TRBV4-1 and TRBJ2-5, with TRBD1 matching 7 bases. Per the germline V gene, CDR1 is MGHRA and CDR2 is YSYEKL. The CDR3 contains 13 residues. V lost 3 bases to trimming and J lost 7 bases; unmatched junction nucleotides: 5.

This chain connects TRBV28 to TRBJ1-6, with D possibly being TRBD1 (5 bases). V lost 2 bases and J 7 bases, leaving 15 bases between the germline ends. The CDR3 consists of 16 residues. Looked up from germline, CDR1 is MDHEN and CDR2 is SYDVKM. The CDR3 nucleotides are TGTGCCAGCAGTTTACTCGGCTGGGGCGAGAATTCACCCCTCCACTTT. Translated: CASSLLGWGENSPLHF.

V usage is TRBV29-1 and J usage is TRBJ1-2; D uncertain. This CDR3 is 12 amino acids long. Trimming took off 0 bases at V and 3 bases at J, with 5 bases between the two ends. CDR1 and CDR2 (germline): SQVTM, ANQGSEA. For the CDR3, the DNA is TGCAGCGTTGAAGACACTGACTATGGCTACACCTTC. It translates to CSVEDTDYGYTF. The whole variable domain, filled in from reference TRBV29-1 and TRBJ1-2, reads SAVISQKPSRDICQRGTSLTIQCQVDSQVTMMFWYRQQPGQSLTLIATANQGSEATYESGFVIDKFPISRPNLTFSTLTVSNMSPEDSSIYLCSVEDTDYGYTFGSGTRLTVV.

This sequence joins TRBV5-6 and TRBJ1-2; weak D call: TRBD1 (6 bases). V shed 3 bases and J shed 2 bases, with 8 bases lying between them. This CDR3 comprises 13 residues. Per germline, CDR1 SGHDT and CDR2 YYEEEE. The CDR3, as DNA: TGTGCCAGCAGCTCCGGGACAAACTATGGCTACACCTTC. Translation: CASSSGTNYGYTF.

V is TRBV4-1 and J is TRBJ1-1; no definite D call. Germline V lookup: CDR1 MGHRA, CDR2 YSYEKL. V was cut by 3 bases and J by 1 base, with 9 bases left in between. The CDR3 sequence is 14 residues long. CDR3 sequence (DNA): TGCGCCAGCAGCCACATTAAGAGGAACACTGAAGCTTTCTTT. As protein: CASSHIKRNTEAFF.